The 25 T cell receptor beta chains below all came from one sample that was sequenced in a study of Graves' ophthalmopathy and Graves' hyperthyroidism. For repertoire sequencing, the TCR beta CDR3 regions were amplified from RNA transcripts. RT-PCR was first run with HTBI primers, then multiplex PCR in a second round. TCRdb re-called the multiplex PCR reads through MiXCR, storing one row per CDR3 protein. The data show roughly 420,000 distinct CDR3 sequences, with approximately 21% seen just once and roughly 3.2% held by the top ten. Specimen: peripheral blood. The receptors here all came from a woman aged 18-29 years with stable Graves' hyperthyroidism.

The table lists this clonotype with many counts. The chain employs TRBV12-3 or TRBV12-4 and TRBJ1-2, with D maybe TRBD1 (5 bases). Trimming left V 6 bases short and J 6 bases short, with 14 bases between. The CDR3 length is 13 residues. The DNA for the CDR3 is TGTGCCAGCAGCGTCACAAGGGGACATGGCTACACCTTC. It specifies CASSVTRGHGYTF.

The table lists this clonotype with many counts. The chain recombines TRBV27 with TRBJ2-1; 9 nucleotides line up with TRBD1. This CDR3 comprises 16 residues. J lost 4 bases, V lost 8 bases, and 12 bases had no gene match. CDR1 and CDR2 (germline): MNHEY, SMNVEV (reference sequence). The CDR3 sequence: CASAYRGRILYNEQFF. Here the CDR3 DNA reads TGTGCCAGCGCTTACAGGGGGCGAATCCTATACAATGAGCAGTTCTTC.

This clonotype appeared a single time. The chain joins TRBV4-2 to TRBJ1-1; no firm D call. The CDR3 is 13 amino acids. Germline loops: CDR1 LGHNA, CDR2 YNFKEQ. Between the trimmed V and J ends, which lost 2 bases and 7 bases, there was a span of 11 bases. Written as DNA, the CDR3 is TGTGCCAGCAGCCAATTTGGGCCCCTTGAAGCTTTCTTT. It yields the protein CASSQFGPLEAFF.

This clonotype occurred many times. The chain is built from TRBV4-1 and TRBJ1-6; 8 bases line up with TRBD1. Germline lookup yields CDR1 MGHRA and CDR2 YSYEKL. Trimming cost V 3 bases and J 10 bases; bases outside gene matches: 5. This CDR3 comprises 14 residues. Here the CDR3 reads CASSQTGDVSPLHF. Here the CDR3 DNA reads TGCGCCAGCAGCCAGACAGGGGATGTATCACCCCTCCACTTT.

The rearrangement joins TRBV4-1 to TRBJ1-2; D is unclear. The CDR3 is 15 amino acids. V was clipped by 0 bases and J by 3 bases, with 11 bases between them. Germline assignment: CDR1 MGHRA and CDR2 YSYEKL. The CDR3 nucleotides are TGCGCCAGCAGCCAAGATAGAAGAGAAGACTATGGCTACACCTTC. It is translated as CASSQDRREDYGYTF.

At least ten counts were recorded for this clonotype. This chain joins TRBV10-3 and TRBJ2-4; D is undetermined. Trimming left V 3 bases short and J 5 bases short, with 11 bases between. From germline, CDR1 is ENHRY and CDR2 SYGVKD. The CDR3 runs 14 residues. The CDR3 sequence: CAISDVYGENIQYF. The CDR3 DNA reads TGTGCCATCAGTGACGTCTACGGCGAAAACATTCAGTACTTC.

Many counts were recorded for this clonotype. The CDR3 reads CASSLQLHQETQYF. The CDR3 nucleotides read TGCGCCAGCAGCTTACAACTACACCAAGAGACCCAGTACTTC. The V and J genes are TRBV5-1 and TRBJ2-5; no reliable D call. CDR3 length equals 14 residues. Germline V gene data show CDR1 as SGHRS and CDR2 as YFSETQ. V lost 2 bases and J lost 0, with 8 bases in between.

The J gene is TRBJ1-1, the V gene TRBV30; 10 bases map to TRBD1. Germline V lookup: CDR1 GTSNPN, CDR2 SVGIG (reference sequence). J lost 5 bases, V lost 3 bases, and 3 bases had no gene match. The CDR3 length is 13 residues. The CDR3 nucleotides are TGTGCCTGGAGCCCGGACAGGGGGACTGAAGCTTTCTTT. Translation: CAWSPDRGTEAFF.

The chain carries TRBV24-1 and TRBJ2-7; D remains ambiguous. The CDR3 sequence is 12 residues long. Germline V CDR1 and CDR2: KGHDR, SFDVKD. V lost 1 base and J lost 10, with 10 bases in between. CDR3 in DNA: TGTGCCACCAGTGATTTAAATGGGATCCAGTACTTC. As protein: CATSDLNGIQYF.

This clonotype was counted ten times or more. The gene calls are TRBV7-8 and TRBJ2-5; 11 bases fit TRBD2. Germline trimming cut 4 bases from V and 5 bases from J; bases unmatched to any gene: 9. CDR1 and CDR2 from the germline V gene are SGHVS and FQNEAQ. The CDR3 length is 16 residues. CDR3 sequence (DNA): TGTGCCAGCAGCTGGGGACTAGCGGCCGGGGGGGAGACCCAGTACTTC. This codes for CASSWGLAAGGETQYF.

The chain combines TRBV10-3 with TRBJ2-7; D is uncertain. Trimming left V 0 bases short and J 2 bases short, with 14 bases between. The CDR3 loop spans 16 amino acids. Germline V gives CDR1 ENHRY, CDR2 SYGVKD. The CDR3: CAISESRLIGTYEQYF. The CDR3 DNA reads TGTGCCATCAGTGAGTCGAGGCTCATCGGCACCTACGAGCAGTACTTC.

There are many counts of this clonotype. The V and J genes are TRBV5-8 and TRBJ1-6, with D uncertain. There are 13 residues in the CDR3. V was shortened by 1 base and J by 5 bases, with 4 bases between the two germline ends. Germline CDR1 SGHTS, CDR2 YDEGEE. CDR3 DNA: TGTGCCAGCAGCTTGCGAAATAATTCACCCCTCCACTTT. It specifies CASSLRNNSPLHF.

J is TRBJ1-1 and V is TRBV6-1; a possible D gene is TRBD1 (5 bases). Germline loops: CDR1 MNHNS, CDR2 SASEGT. The CDR3 runs 14 residues. Trimming pared 4 bases from V and 4 bases from J, leaving 13 bases between. CDR3 amino acids: CASSVGGMGTEAFF. Written as DNA, the CDR3 is TGTGCCAGCAGTGTTGGGGGAATGGGCACTGAAGCTTTCTTT.

The sample holds one count of this clonotype. This chain connects TRBV6-5 to TRBJ1-2; 7 bases agree with TRBD1. The V segment lost 2 bases and the J segment 3 bases; nucleotides outside the gene matches: 9. The CDR3 has 16 residues. From germline, CDR1 is MNHEY and CDR2 SVGAGI. The CDR3 spells CASSYPPGQRHYGYTF. CDR3 nucleotide sequence: TGTGCCAGCAGTTACCCACCGGGACAGAGGCACTATGGCTACACCTTC.

This clonotype came up many times. This chain connects TRBV6-5 to TRBJ2-5, with D perhaps TRBD2 (6 bases). The V gene's germline CDR1 is MNHEY and CDR2 SVGAGI. The CDR3 contains 15 residues. Trimming took off 3 bases at V and 9 bases at J, with 20 bases between the two ends. CDR3 nucleotide sequence: TGTGCCAGCAGTTATGGGGGGACCGGCCCCTCCCCCCAGTACTTC. Residues: CASSYGGTGPSPQYF.

J is TRBJ2-2 and V is TRBV30, with 9 bases that match TRBD2. V trimming: 6 bases; J trimming: 1 base; junction bases outside the gene matches: 6. Germline values: CDR1 GTSNPN, CDR2 SVGIG (reference sequence). The CDR3 runs to 15 residues. In nucleotides, the CDR3 is TGTGCCTGTCGGGTTAGCGGGAGGAACACCGGGGAGCTGTTTTTT. Its protein is CACRVSGRNTGELFF.

The chain links TRBV12-3 or TRBV12-4 to TRBJ2-7; 10 bases align to TRBD2. V lost 1 base and J lost 7; bases outside the gene matches: 10. The CDR3 runs 16 residues. In DNA form, the CDR3 reads TGTGCCAGCAGTTTAGGAGGACTAGCGGCCCCGGGGGAGCAGTACTTC. Translating it yields CASSLGGLAAPGEQYF.

This clonotype has a count of ten or more. The V and J genes are TRBV30 and TRBJ1-1; D gene unclear. Germline V gene lookup returns CDR1 GTSNPN and CDR2 SVGIG (reference sequence). This CDR3 region has 14 residues. The V end lost 2 bases, the J end lost 5 bases, and 15 bases lay between the germline ends. CDR3 DNA sequence: TGTGCCTGGAGTACCACCACCCTGGGTACTGAAGCTTTCTTT. This sequence encodes CAWSTTTLGTEAFF.

On this clonotype: At one end the junction does not follow the germline gene, possibly because of a read error. This chain connects TRBV29-1 to TRBJ2-2, with D maybe TRBD1 (6 bases). The CDR3 length is 12 residues. CDR1 and CDR2 (germline): SQVTM, ANQGSEA. Here the CDR3 reads CSVEGDTGELCF. DNA for the CDR3: TGCAGCGTTGAAGGGGACACCGGGGAGCTGTGTTTT.

Many counts were recorded for this clonotype. V and J are TRBV10-3 and TRBJ2-7, with 8 bases matching TRBD1. Germline assignment: CDR1 ENHRY and CDR2 SYGVKD. V gave up 5 bases and J gave up 1 base; unmatched junction bases: 4. The CDR3 sequence is 14 residues long. The CDR3 DNA sequence: TGTGCCATCAGTTACGGACAGGGATCCTACGAGCAGTACTTC. It yields the protein CAISYGQGSYEQYF.

This clonotype has a count of ten or more. A much larger clone differs from this one at a single base, so this may be a read error. V and J are TRBV7-3 and TRBJ1-6; TRBD1 matches at 7 bases. Germline-derived CDR1 and CDR2 are SGHTA and FQGTGA. The CDR3 is made up of 14 amino acids. The CDR3 sequence: CASSRDSTNSHLHF. The CDR3, as DNA: TGTGCCAGCAGCAGGGACAGCACTAATTCACACCTCCACTTT. The full variable domain, completed using reference TRBV7-3 and TRBJ1-6, is GAGVSQTPSNKVTEKGKYVELRCDPISGHTALYWYRQSLGQGPEFLIYFQGTGAADDSGLPNDRFFAVRPEGSVSTLKIQRTERGDSAVYLCASSRDSTNSHLHFGNGTRLTVT.

This clonotype was picked up many times. The DNA of the CDR3 is TGCAGTGCTAGAGGAGCTAGCGGGAGTAACTACGAGCAGTACTTC. Its protein is CSARGASGSNYEQYF. The V and J genes are TRBV20-1 and TRBJ2-7, with 10 nucleotides matching TRBD2. Germline-derived CDR1 and CDR2 are DFQATT and SNEGSKA (reference sequence). V shed 1 base and J 3 bases; nucleotides not matched to a gene: 6. This CDR3 comprises 15 residues.

This clonotype was counted many times. V usage is TRBV12-3 or TRBV12-4 and J usage is TRBJ1-1, with no clear D. Trimming removed 6 bases at V and 1 base at J, with 9 bases between. This CDR3 is built from 13 residues. The CDR3 reads CASSLMRNTEAFF. The CDR3 bases are TGTGCCAGCAGCTTAATGCGGAACACTGAAGCTTTCTTT.

This clonotype showed up many times. This rearrangement joins TRBV6-5 to TRBJ2-2; no firm D call. The V end was cut by 3 bases, the J end by 4 bases, with 9 bases between. CDR3 length: 14 amino acids. The germline CDR1 and CDR2 sequences are MNHEY and SVGAGI. This CDR3 is CASSYRRSTGELFF. In DNA, the CDR3 is TGTGCCAGCAGTTATCGTAGGTCCACCGGGGAGCTGTTTTTT.

This clonotype has at least ten counts. V usage is TRBV13 and J usage is TRBJ2-2, with D possibly being TRBD2 (5 bases). The CDR3 has 16 residues. Trimming shortened V by 2 bases and J by 5 bases, and 15 bases separated the two germline ends. Germline V gives CDR1 PRHDT, CDR2 FYEKMQ (reference sequence). This chain's CDR3 is CASSLNAGSSTGELFF. CDR3 bases: TGTGCCAGCAGCTTAAATGCGGGTTCGTCTACCGGGGAGCTGTTTTTT.